These T cell receptor beta chains were read from a single sample in a study of T-cell memory formation after mild COVID-19. TCRdb passed the 5' RACE reads through MiXCR, listing each CDR3 protein once. The sample lists hundreds of thousands of distinct CDR3 sequences; approximately 15% were seen once. Sequenced: PBMCs or a T cell subset sorted from them (not recorded which). These receptors originate from a man younger than 35 who had mild COVID-19 (a few samples of this study predate the infection). Cell type and time point are not known. CDR3s include the opening cysteine and the closing phenylalanine or tryptophan. A D gene is named only where the DNA matches it firmly. A clone size is listed for some rows: how often the clone was seen (once, few, many), or a class if it is expanded.

15,TRBJ2-5,few,NA,TRBV3-1,CASSQAGLGPETQYF,TGTGCCAGCAGCCAAGCTGGGTTAGGCCCAGAGACCCAGTACTTC
15,TRBJ2-5,many,NA,TRBV7-2,CASSLSPTFQETQYF,TGTGCCAGCAGCTTATCCCCGACGTTCCAAGAGACCCAGTACTTC
15,TRBJ2-7,once,NA,TRBV11-2,CASSLVWTVSYEQYF,TGTGCCAGCAGCTTAGTTTGGACGGTTTCCTACGAGCAGTACTTC
12,TRBJ2-1,many,TRBD1,TRBV7-3,CASSGQGNEQFF,TGTGCCAGCAGCGGACAGGGAAATGAGCAGTTCTTC
18,TRBJ2-2,few,TRBD1,TRBV5-1,CASRIMTGSRQGTGELFF,TGCGCCAGCAGAATAATGACAGGAAGCAGACAGGGCACCGGGGAGCTGTTTTTT
14,TRBJ1-1,few,NA,TRBV7-9,CASSNRVLNTEAFF,TGTGCCAGCAGCAACAGGGTTTTGAACACTGAAGCTTTCTTT
14,TRBJ1-4,NA,NA,TRBV5-1,CASSLVQGSEKLFF,TGCGCCAGCAGCTTGGTTCAGGGAAGTGAAAAACTGTTTTTT
13,TRBJ2-1,few,NA,TRBV4-3,CASSQYTDNEQFF,TGCGCCAGCAGCCAATATACAGACAATGAGCAGTTCTTC
13,TRBJ2-5,few,NA,TRBV7-6,CASSRDWQETQYF,TGTGCCAGCAGCCGGGACTGGCAAGAGACCCAGTACTTC
19,TRBJ2-5,NA,NA,TRBV23-1,CASSQSGLRMDRGRETQYF,TGCGCCAGCAGTCAATCGGGTCTTCGTATGGACAGAGGTCGGGAGACCCAGTACTTC
16,TRBJ2-3,NA,TRBD2,TRBV11-2,CASSSRTSGGTDTQYF,TGTGCCAGCAGCTCTCGGACTAGCGGGGGCACAGATACGCAGTATTTT
14,TRBJ2-3,few,NA,TRBV7-6,CASSRFLSTDTQYF,TGTGCCAGCAGCCGATTCCTAAGCACAGATACGCAGTATTTT
12,TRBJ2-3,many,NA,TRBV7-2,CASTTYTDTQYF,TGTGCCAGCACTACTTACACAGATACGCAGTATTTT
14,TRBJ2-2,NA,TRBD2,TRBV10-1,CASSSGGAVGELFF,TGCGCCAGCTCCAGCGGGGGGGCGGTCGGGGAGCTGTTTTTT
15,TRBJ2-1,few,NA,TRBV7-6,CASSLVWGSYNEQFF,TGTGCCAGCAGCTTAGTATGGGGGTCCTACAATGAGCAGTTCTTC
14,TRBJ2-4,many,TRBD1,TRBV6-2/TRBV6-3,CASSFGTGGNIQYF,TGTGCCAGCAGTTTCGGGACAGGTGGAAACATTCAGTACTTC
17,TRBJ2-2,NA,NA,TRBV5-5,CASTHSGHLVNTGELFF,TGTGCCAGCACCCACTCAGGACACTTAGTGAACACCGGGGAGCTGTTTTTT
13,TRBJ1-4,NA,TRBD1,TRBV7-2,CASRGGAWEKLFF,TGTGCCAGCCGAGGGGGCGCGTGGGAAAAACTGTTTTTT
14,TRBJ1-6,few,TRBD1,TRBV25-1,CASSADRGFTPLHF,TGTGCCAGCAGTGCTGACAGGGGGTTTACACCCCTCCACTTT
14,TRBJ1-2,few,NA,TRBV7-9,CASSPSLGVYGYTF,TGTGCCAGCAGCCCCTCCTTGGGGGTTTATGGCTACACCTTC
11,TRBJ1-2,NA,NA,TRBV29-1,CSASLGYGYTF,TGCAGCGCTTCCCTGGGCTATGGCTACACCTTC
13,TRBJ1-2,NA,TRBD1,TRBV6-1,CASPGQETYGYTF,TGTGCCAGCCCGGGACAGGAGACCTATGGCTACACCTTC
18,TRBJ1-3,NA,NA,TRBV14,CASSPRPGLLFAGNTIYF,TGTGCCAGCAGCCCTCGGCCAGGGTTGTTATTTGCTGGAAACACCATATATTTT
15,TRBJ2-6,few,TRBD1,TRBV7-9,CASSQTGTGANVLTF,TGTGCCAGCAGCCAGACAGGGACTGGGGCCAACGTCCTGACTTTC
15,TRBJ2-1,once,NA,TRBV5-3,CARSFGKRAGNEQFF,TGTGCCAGAAGCTTTGGGAAGCGGGCGGGCAATGAGCAGTTCTTC
14,TRBJ1-5,few,NA,TRBV28,CASSAGGGSQPQHF,TGTGCCAGCAGCGCCGGGGGGGGGAGTCAGCCCCAGCATTTT
15,TRBJ2-1,few,NA,TRBV24-1,CATSDSMGAYNEQFF,TGTGCCACCAGTGATTCCATGGGGGCTTACAATGAGCAGTTCTTC
14,TRBJ2-5,few,TRBD2,TRBV12-3/TRBV12-4,CASSPGGGTKTQYF,TGTGCCAGCAGTCCTGGGGGGGGGACTAAGACCCAGTACTTC
15,TRBJ2-1,NA,TRBD2,TRBV20-1,CSARGSGATYNEQFF,TGCAGTGCTAGAGGGAGCGGGGCTACCTACAATGAGCAGTTCTTC
13,TRBJ2-5,few,NA,TRBV4-1,CASSQSSRETQYF,TGCGCCAGCAGCCAGTCCTCCAGGGAGACCCAGTACTTC
13,TRBJ2-2,NA,NA,TRBV18,CASSPPPPGELFF,TGTGCCAGCTCACCACCCCCCCCGGGGGAGCTGTTTTTT
15,TRBJ1-6,NA,NA,TRBV5-1,CASSLSGLDRSPLHF,TGCGCCAGCAGCTTGTCGGGTTTGGACAGATCACCCCTCCACTTT
15,TRBJ1-5,NA,TRBD1,TRBV18,CASSADRAEAQPQHF,TGTGCCAGCTCAGCGGACAGGGCCGAGGCTCAGCCCCAGCATTTT
16,TRBJ2-1,NA,NA,TRBV7-9,CASSSPWAGAYNEQFF,TGTGCCAGCAGCTCCCCCTGGGCAGGAGCCTACAATGAGCAGTTCTTC
13,TRBJ1-1,few,TRBD1,TRBV7-2,CASSPRQGRSAFF,TGTGCCAGCAGCCCCCGACAGGGGAGGTCGGCTTTCTTT
14,TRBJ1-2,few,NA,TRBV20-1,CSARDLDIRNGYTF,TGCAGTGCTAGAGATTTGGACATAAGGAATGGCTACACCTTC
14,TRBJ1-1,NA,NA,TRBV6-2/TRBV6-3,CASSYIYSNTEAFF,TGTGCCAGCAGTTACATCTACAGTAACACTGAAGCTTTCTTT
13,TRBJ1-1,NA,TRBD1,TRBV13,CASSTTGQQGAFF,TGTGCCAGCAGCACGACAGGGCAGCAGGGAGCTTTCTTT
14,TRBJ2-5,few,NA,TRBV9,CASSAFGGRETQYF,TGTGCCAGCAGCGCCTTTGGGGGGAGAGAGACCCAGTACTTC
15,TRBJ2-4,NA,NA,TRBV10-3,CAISESKGLGNIQYF,TGTGCCATCAGTGAGTCGAAGGGGCTAGGAAACATTCAGTACTTC
16,TRBJ2-1,few,NA,TRBV7-9,CASSTTGGRSYNEQFF,TGTGCCAGCAGCACGACGGGGGGCCGGTCCTACAATGAGCAGTTCTTC
15,TRBJ2-2,NA,NA,TRBV6-5,CASRFGTGEFGELFF,TGTGCCAGCAGGTTCGGGACTGGAGAGTTCGGGGAGCTGTTTTTT
16,TRBJ1-2,few,TRBD1,TRBV5-1,CASSLRSRGANYGYTF,TGCGCCAGCAGCTTGAGGAGCAGGGGGGCTAACTATGGCTACACCTTC
15,TRBJ1-5,NA,NA,TRBV5-5,CASSLAGGRRQPQHF,TGTGCCAGCAGCTTGGCGGGGGGCCGACGTCAGCCCCAGCATTTT
16,TRBJ2-3,few,NA,TRBV7-8,CASSLREGFGTDTQYF,TGTGCCAGCAGCTTACGGGAAGGGTTCGGTACAGATACGCAGTATTTT
13,TRBJ1-1,few,NA,TRBV19,CASITAAGAEAFF,TGTGCCAGTATTACCGCGGCGGGGGCTGAAGCTTTCTTT
14,TRBJ1-1,NA,NA,TRBV5-1,CASSFGTMNTEAFF,TGCGCCAGCAGCTTCGGGACGATGAACACTGAAGCTTTCTTT